The 31 T cell receptor beta chains in this list originate from one sample, sequenced in a study of shared clonotypes between healthy human individuals. Here immunoSEQ multiplex PCR was the method, and the copy in TCRdb shows in-frame clones only, minus some. The sample contains over a million clones, approximately 72% of which appear only once. Sequences were obtained from memory CD4+ T cells sorted from blood. Subset denoted: CD45RA-negative fraction. The receptor set was obtained from a man between 18 and 35 years old in good health.

The gene calls are TRBV10-3 and TRBJ2-3; 9 bases align to TRBD2. Trimming removed 3 bases from V and 1 base from J; junction bases left unmatched: 2. The CDR3 extends over 15 amino acids. Germline V gives CDR1 ENHRY, CDR2 SYGVKD. This CDR3 is CAISDSGGGTDTQYF. The CDR3 bases are TGTGCCATCAGTGATAGCGGGGGTGGCACAGATACGCAGTATTTT.

In this sample, this clone turned up a few times. This chain connects TRBV5-6 to TRBJ2-5; D uncertain. Between the trimmed V and J ends, which lost 2 bases and 0 bases, there was a span of 14 bases. The CDR3 length is 16 residues. CDR1 is SGHDT and CDR2 is YYEEEE in the germline V gene. CDR3 nucleotide sequence: TGTGCCAGCAGCTTAGGCGGTCGGGCGCACCAAGAGACCCAGTACTTC. This gives the protein CASSLGGRAHQETQYF.

This clone was detected only once. The chain has TRBV5-6 and TRBJ2-4; weak D call: TRBD2 (5 bases). Deletions cut 4 bases from V and 3 bases from J, with 14 bases between. Per the germline V gene, CDR1 is SGHDT and CDR2 is YYEEEE. This CDR3 is 15 amino acids long. Written as DNA, the CDR3 is TGTGCCAGCAGCGCGGGCGGAGTAGGCAAAAACATTCAGTACTTC. This encodes CASSAGGVGKNIQYF.

The table lists this clone with a few counts. The chain combines TRBV29-1 with TRBJ2-5, with D possibly being TRBD2 (6 bases). V was pared by 8 bases and J by 1 base, with 14 bases between. The CDR3 extends over 13 amino acids. CDR1 is SQVTM and CDR2 is ANQGSEA in the germline V gene. The CDR3 region has the DNA TGCAGCCTGGGAGGAGGGGTCCAAGAGACCCAGTACTTC. This encodes CSLGGGVQETQYF. The whole variable domain, remainder taken from reference TRBV29-1 and TRBJ2-5, is SAVISQKPSRDICQRGTSLTIQCQVDSQVTMMFWYRQQPGQSLTLIATANQGSEATYESGFVIDKFPISRPNLTFSTLTVSNMSPEDSSIYLCSLGGGVQETQYFGPGTRLLVL.

V usage is TRBV30 and J usage is TRBJ2-1; 8 nucleotides line up with TRBD1. This CDR3 contains 16 residues. Germline CDR1 and CDR2: GTSNPN and SVGIG (reference sequence). The V gene end was trimmed by 1 base and the J gene end by 0 bases; junction bases not matched to a gene: 5. Here the CDR3 reads CAWSGDRRSSYNEQFF. CDR3 bases: TGTGCCTGGAGTGGGGACAGGAGGAGCTCCTACAATGAGCAGTTCTTC.

In regard to this clone: Other nucleotide sequences from this sample produce the same CDR3. The chain has TRBV5-1 and TRBJ2-3; D is perhaps TRBD2 (5 bases). This CDR3 contains 14 residues. Germline values: CDR1 SGHRS, CDR2 YFSETQ. Trimming took 0 bases from V and 0 from J, leaving 5 bases between them. The CDR3 sequence is CASSLGESTDTQYF. The CDR3, as DNA: TGCGCCAGCAGCTTGGGGGAGAGCACAGATACGCAGTATTTT.

This chain uses TRBV20-1 with TRBJ2-7, with D perhaps matching TRBD1 or TRBD2 (5 bases each). The length of the CDR3 is 11 residues. From germline, CDR1 is DFQATT and CDR2 SNEGSKA (reference sequence). Between the trimmed V and J ends, which lost 5 bases and 3 bases, there was a span of 8 bases. CDR3: CSAWDGYEQYF. The DNA for the CDR3 is TGCAGTGCTTGGGACGGCTACGAGCAGTACTTC.

Remarks on this clone: The identical CDR3 is also encoded by other nucleotide sequences in the sample. The chain has TRBV10-3 and TRBJ2-1; D is ambiguous. The CDR3 is made up of 12 amino acids. The germline V gene has CDR1 ENHRY and CDR2 SYGVKD. V lost 0 bases and J lost 6, with 3 bases in between. The CDR3 spells CAISESGNEQFF. The CDR3 DNA reads as TGTGCCATCAGTGAGTCTGGCAATGAGCAGTTCTTC.

This chain links TRBV6-6 with TRBJ1-5; tentative D call: TRBD1 (6 bases). With 5 bases removed from V and 3 bases from J, the gap between germline ends came to 11 bases. CDR1 MNHNY and CDR2 SVGAGI come from the germline V gene (reference sequence). The CDR3 contains 14 residues. CDR3 region: CASSATGFNQPQHF. DNA for the CDR3: TGTGCCAGCAGTGCCACAGGGTTCAATCAGCCCCAGCATTTT.

The chain joins TRBV2 to TRBJ2-3, with 12 nucleotides matching TRBD2. Germline loops: CDR1 SNHLY, CDR2 FYNNEI. The length of the CDR3 is 15 residues. Unmatched junction bases numbered 4, after V lost 8 bases and J lost 1 base. The CDR3 sequence: CASRLAGAGTDTQYF. The CDR3 bases are TGTGCCAGCCGACTAGCGGGGGCCGGCACAGATACGCAGTATTTT.

V gene TRBV7-3 combines with J gene TRBJ1-2; TRBD1 agrees at 11 bases. Germline CDR1 and CDR2: SGHTA and FQGTGA. The CDR3 runs 15 residues. With V trimmed by 5 bases and J by 8 bases, 10 bases remained unmatched. The DNA for the CDR3 is TGTGCCAGCAGCAACTCTCCGGGACAGGGGGTAGGCTACACCTTC. Translated: CASSNSPGQGVGYTF.

Concerning this clone itself: A much more abundant neighbour one base away suggests this may be a read error. Other DNA variants within this sample encode the same CDR3. The V and J genes are TRBV7-3 and TRBJ2-3; D gene unclear. This CDR3 region has 12 residues. Trimming stripped 3 bases from V and 3 bases from J, with 4 bases between. The V gene's germline CDR1 is SGHTA and CDR2 FQGTGA. CDR3 in amino acids: CASSFGTDTQYF. DNA for the CDR3: TGTGCCAGCAGCTTTGGTACAGATACGCAGTATTTT. Full variable domain (rest looked up from reference TRBV7-3 and TRBJ2-3): GAGVSQTPSNKVTEKGKYVELRCDPISGHTALYWYRQSLGQGPEFLIYFQGTGAADDSGLPNDRFFAVRPEGSVSTLKIQRTERGDSAVYLCASSFGTDTQYFGPGTRLTVL.

This chain uses TRBV5-1 with TRBJ2-7; D unclear. This CDR3 has 14 residues. The V end was cut by 4 bases, the J end by 3 bases, with 14 bases between. CDR1 is SGHRS and CDR2 is YFSETQ in the germline V gene. The CDR3 bases are TGCGCCAGCAGCCAGGACGGAGTTGGCTACGAGCAGTACTTC. This encodes CASSQDGVGYEQYF. Full variable domain (rest looked up from reference TRBV5-1 and TRBJ2-7): KAGVTQTPRYLIKTRGQQVTLSCSPISGHRSVSWYQQTPGQGLQFLFEYFSETQRNKGNFPGRFSGRQFSNSRSEMNVSTLELGDSALYLCASSQDGVGYEQYFGPGTRLTVT.

The chain recombines TRBV5-1 with TRBJ2-3; the match to TRBD2 covers 8 bases. J gave up 5 bases and V 0 bases, and 5 bases lay outside the gene matches. This CDR3 comprises 15 residues. CDR1 and CDR2 from the germline V gene are SGHRS and YFSETQ. CDR3 coding DNA: TGCGCCAGCAGCTTGGTGGGGACTAGAGAAGATACGCAGTATTTT. Its translation: CASSLVGTREDTQYF.

The CDR3 protein is CASSHGGEGDTQYF. The DNA of the CDR3 is TGTGCCAGCAGTCACGGGGGGGAAGGGGATACGCAGTATTTT. The V gene is TRBV6-5, the J gene TRBJ2-3; 8 bases line up with TRBD2. The CDR3 contains 14 residues. The trim removed 5 bases at V and 6 bases at J, leaving 7 bases unmatched. Per the germline V gene, CDR1 is MNHEY and CDR2 is SVGAGI.

The chain recombines TRBV5-1 with TRBJ2-2, with 14 bases fitting TRBD2. Germline CDR1 is SGHRS and CDR2 is YFSETQ. This CDR3 contains 18 residues. Trimming at V came to 4 bases and at J to 6 bases, leaving 11 bases not matched to a gene. The CDR3 region is CASSLGLAGATLAGELFF. CDR3 DNA: TGCGCCAGCAGCCTGGGACTAGCGGGAGCAACCCTCGCCGGGGAGCTGTTTTTT.

V usage is TRBV10-1 and J usage is TRBJ1-6, with D hard to call. The CDR3 loop spans 13 amino acids. Per germline, CDR1 WNHNN and CDR2 SYGVQD (reference sequence). Trimming stripped 0 bases from V and 10 bases from J, with 7 bases between. The CDR3 reads CASSESLASPLHF. Here the CDR3 DNA reads TGCGCCAGCAGTGAGTCTCTGGCGTCACCCCTCCACTTT.

This clone was found a few times. CDR3 DNA sequence: TGTGCCAGTAGTACGGGACAGGGGGCCTATAGCAATCAGCCCCAGCATTTT. Protein: CASSTGQGAYSNQPQHF. V is TRBV19 and J is TRBJ1-5, with 12 bases fitting TRBD1. This CDR3 is 17 amino acids long. The germline gives CDR1 LNHDA, CDR2 SQIVND (reference sequence). The J segment lost 0 bases and the V segment lost 4 bases, leaving 4 bases of the junction unmatched.

This clone has only a few counts. The rearrangement uses TRBV2 and TRBJ2-3; 10 nucleotides line up with TRBD2. This CDR3 is built from 16 residues. V lost 7 bases to trimming and J lost 7 bases; unmatched junction nucleotides: 14. Per the germline V gene, CDR1 is SNHLY and CDR2 is FYNNEI. CDR3 amino acids: CASMNALAGASYTQYF. The DNA for the CDR3 is TGTGCCAGCATGAATGCCCTAGCGGGAGCGTCTTATACGCAGTATTTT.

The V gene is TRBV11-1, the J gene TRBJ2-1; no clear D. The CDR3 has 14 amino acids. Germline-derived CDR1 and CDR2 are SGHAT and FQDESV (reference sequence). V lost 5 bases to trimming and J lost 6 bases, with 14 bases between them. The CDR3 sequence is CASSISGIANEQFF. The CDR3 DNA follows: TGTGCCAGCAGCATCTCAGGTATTGCCAATGAGCAGTTCTTC.

The chain carries TRBV7-9 and TRBJ1-6; D is ambiguous. The CDR3 covers 16 residues. Germline assignment: CDR1 SEHNR and CDR2 FQNEAQ (reference sequence). Trimming removed 2 bases from V and 4 bases from J, with 12 bases in between. CDR3 amino acids: CASSLIGRGYNSPLHF. CDR3 DNA: TGTGCCAGCAGCTTAATCGGACGGGGATATAATTCACCCCTCCACTTT. Combining the CDR3 with reference TRBV7-9 and TRBJ1-6 gives the whole variable domain DTGVSQNPRHKITKRGQNVTFRCDPISEHNRLYWYRQTLGQGPEFLTYFQNEAQLEKSRLLSDRFSAERPKGSFSTLEIQRTEQGDSAMYLCASSLIGRGYNSPLHFGNGTRLTVT.

This clone has only one observation. The chain is built from TRBV18 and TRBJ1-2; D may be TRBD1 (6 bases). V lost 4 bases and J lost 8, with 23 bases in between. The CDR3 sequence is 16 residues long. Germline V CDR1 and CDR2: KGHSH, LQKENI. Here the CDR3 reads CASSLVRDKSAAGYTF. The CDR3 DNA reads as TGTGCCAGCTCACTTGTCCGGGACAAGTCGGCCGCAGGCTACACCTTC.

This clone was detected only a few times. The same CDR3 is also encoded by other DNA sequences in this sample. This rearrangement joins TRBV5-4 to TRBJ2-2; D perhaps matches TRBD1 (6 bases). The germline V gene has CDR1 SGHNT and CDR2 YYREEE (reference sequence). Trimming removed 0 bases at V and 1 base at J, with 7 bases between. This CDR3 is built from 15 residues. In DNA form, the CDR3 reads TGTGCCAGCAGCTTGGGGGGACAGAACACCGGGGAGCTGTTTTTT. This sequence encodes CASSLGGQNTGELFF.

The CDR3 DNA sequence: TGTGCCAGCAGCTTAGTTCCAGGGAATTCACCCCTCCACTTT. Translating gives CASSLVPGNSPLHF. This chain connects TRBV7-2 to TRBJ1-6; tentatively, D is TRBD1 (5 bases). Germline V gives CDR1 SGHTA, CDR2 FQGNSA. V lost 1 base and J lost 7, with 8 bases in between. This CDR3 contains 14 residues.

This sequence joins TRBV19 and TRBJ2-4; 7 bases match TRBD1. There are 16 residues in the CDR3. Germline V gene sequence: CDR1 LNHDA, CDR2 SQIVND (reference sequence). The V gene end was trimmed by 5 bases and the J gene end by 0 bases; junction bases not matched to a gene: 7. The CDR3 spells CASSPGQVEAKNIQYF. CDR3 DNA sequence: TGTGCCAGTAGTCCCGGACAGGTCGAAGCCAAAAACATTCAGTACTTC.

In regard to this clone: The sample contains more than one DNA sequence encoding this CDR3. This sequence joins TRBV18 and TRBJ2-2, with TRBD1 as a possible D gene (6 bases). Deletions cut 2 bases from V and 5 bases from J, with 9 bases between. The germline CDR1 and CDR2 sequences are KGHSH and LQKENI. This CDR3 region has 14 residues. CDR3 region: CASSPNRATGELFF. Here the CDR3 DNA reads TGTGCCAGCTCACCAAACAGGGCGACCGGGGAGCTGTTTTTT.

This clone was counted once. With a much larger clone just one base away, this may be a read error. Within the sample, other DNA sequences also encode this same CDR3. V gene TRBV7-2 combines with J gene TRBJ1-2, with D unresolved. The CDR3 consists of 12 residues. CDR1 and CDR2 (germline): SGHTA, FQGNSA. V lost 3 bases to trimming and J lost 0 bases, with 2 bases between them. The CDR3 region has the DNA TGTGCCAGCAGCTTGGCTAACTATGGCTACACCTTC. This translates into CASSLANYGYTF. The whole variable domain, remainder taken from reference TRBV7-2 and TRBJ1-2, is GAGVSQSPSNKVTEKGKDVELRCDPISGHTALYWYRQSLGQGLEFLIYFQGNSAPDKSGLPSDRFSAERTGGSVSTLTIQRTQQEDSAVYLCASSLANYGYTFGSGTRLTVV.

In this sample, this clone turned up many times. The rearrangement links TRBV4-2 to TRBJ2-5; D is unresolved. The CDR3 runs 15 residues. Germline CDR1 LGHNA, CDR2 YNFKEQ. The V end lost 0 bases, the J end lost 0 bases, and 8 bases lay between the germline ends. CDR3 nucleotides: TGTGCCAGCAGCCAAGATACGGTGGACCAAGAGACCCAGTACTTC. It encodes CASSQDTVDQETQYF.

Here the CDR3 reads CATSRDYPGVGDEQYF. The DNA for the CDR3 is TGTGCCACCAGCAGAGATTACCCAGGGGTGGGGGACGAGCAGTACTTC. The V call is TRBV15, the J call TRBJ2-7, with a tentative D call TRBD1 (6 bases). Germline CDR1 is LNHNV and CDR2 is YYDKDF (reference sequence). Trimming took 0 bases from V and 5 from J, leaving 17 bases between them. The CDR3 runs 16 residues.

V and J are TRBV29-1 and TRBJ2-2; 7 nucleotides line up with TRBD2. Germline V gives CDR1 SQVTM, CDR2 ANQGSEA. The CDR3 totals 15 residues. The trim removed 4 bases at V and 5 bases at J, leaving 10 bases unmatched. Here the CDR3 reads CSVAERGGVTGELFF. Here the CDR3 DNA reads TGCAGCGTTGCGGAGCGGGGAGGGGTAACCGGGGAGCTGTTTTTT.

The gene calls are TRBV10-3 and TRBJ2-2, with TRBD2 identical over 7 bases. CDR3 length equals 15 residues. Germline assignment: CDR1 ENHRY and CDR2 SYGVKD. With V trimmed by 4 bases and J by 6 bases, 8 bases remained unmatched. For the CDR3, the DNA is TGTGCCATCAGTGGCGGGACTACCCACGCCGGGGAGCTGTTTTTT. It yields the protein CAISGGTTHAGELFF.